This T cell receptor (beta chain) was observed in a study of T-cell memory formation after mild COVID-19. A single record per CDR3 protein comes from TCRdb applying MiXCR to the 5' RACE reads. The top ten clones hold approximately 12% of a sample with roughly 480,000 distinct CDR3 sequences, more than 20% of them seen once. Germline assignment: CDR1 MNHNS and CDR2 SASEGT. The CDR3 length is 14 residues. Deletions cut 1 base from V and 3 bases from J, with 10 bases between. This TCR was sampled from an adult woman who had mild COVID-19 (a few samples of this study predate the infection). Cell type and time point are not known. The sequenced sample consisted of PBMCs or a T cell subset sorted from them (not recorded which). The rearrangement uses TRBV6-1 and TRBJ2-7; no reliable D call. The CDR3: CASSEGRGYYEQYF. CDR3 nucleotides: TGTGCCAGCAGTGAAGGTCGCGGCTACTACGAGCAGTACTTC.